This entry concerns a single TCR beta chain. Its antigen remains unknown. The data belong to a study of cytomegalovirus exposure and HLA in healthy donors. The study, taken as a whole, reports: According to an earlier analysis, most TCR beta V segments yielded productive rearrangements about 90% or about 30% of the time. The likely origin of a cluster of highly shared sequence variants was a sequencing artifact.

The PCR ran on 60 Vbeta and 13 Jbeta primers. The table came from immunoSEQ multiplex PCR; TCRdb's copy has only in-frame clones and leaves some out. This sample's table has tens of thousands of clones. Germline CDR1 and CDR2: SEHNR and FQNEAQ (reference sequence). Trimming removed 5 bases from V and 1 base from J, with 11 bases in between. The CDR3 is 14 amino acids. The chain joins TRBV7-9 to TRBJ2-5; D call uncertain. This receptor was identified in a man in his fifties or sixties in good health and CMV-seropositive. Sequences were obtained from PBMCs. CDR3 nucleotide sequence: TGTGCCAGCAGCCATCCCCTAATCCAAGAGACCCAGTACTTC. It is translated as CASSHPLIQETQYF.